These T cell receptor beta chains were read from a single sample in a study of blood T cell repertoires in COVID-19. The table came from immunoSEQ multiplex PCR; TCRdb's copy has only in-frame clones and leaves some out. In the table there are approximately 330,000 clones, around 87% of which are singletons. Sequencing was carried out using peripheral blood. The receptors were gathered from a woman between 40 and 50 years old with COVID-19, enrolled during active disease. Both conserved end residues are part of each CDR3. Fields, in order: clone size, V gene, D gene, CDR3 length, J gene, CDR3 protein, CDR3 DNA. D genes are given only for firm matches. Some rows have no size entry. The others give once, few or many, or a class for an expanded clone.

>NA|TRBV2|TRBD1|12|TRBJ1-1
CASSETGVKAFF
TGTGCCAGCAGCGAGACAGGGGTGAAAGCTTTCTTT
>NA|TRBV6-2/TRBV6-3|NA|16|TRBJ2-5
CASSPISRLDQETQYF
TGTGCCAGCAGTCCCATTTCCCGACTAGACCAAGAGACCCAGTACTTC
>NA|TRBV11-3|NA|13|TRBJ2-5
CASSLRDMETQYF
TGTGCCAGCAGCTTAAGGGACATGGAGACCCAGTACTTC
>NA|TRBV6-5|TRBD2|15|TRBJ2-3
CASRKRLAGGDTQYF
TGTGCCAGCAGAAAACGACTAGCGGGAGGAGATACGCAGTATTTT
>NA|TRBV7-3|TRBD1|13|TRBJ2-2
CASGDRVTGELFF
TGTGCCAGCGGAGACAGGGTTACCGGGGAGCTGTTTTTT
>NA|TRBV2|TRBD1|14|TRBJ1-3
CGGAGTASGNTIYF
TGTGGGGGGGCCGGGACAGCGTCTGGAAACACCATATATTTT
>NA|TRBV27|TRBD2|20|TRBJ2-6
CASSLGGLPHSVTGANVLTF
TGTGCCAGCAGTTTAGGGGGACTACCCCACTCGGTTACTGGGGCCAACGTCCTGACTTTC
>once|TRBV29-1|TRBD2|14|TRBJ2-5
CSARKTSGGETQYF
TGCAGCGCGCGAAAGACGTCGGGAGGGGAGACCCAGTACTTC
>NA|TRBV7-3|NA|14|TRBJ2-2
CASSLADNTGELFF
TGTGCCAGTAGCCTAGCAGATAACACCGGGGAGCTGTTTTTT
>NA|TRBV5-6|NA|11|TRBJ2-1
CASSFRGEQFF
TGTGCCAGCAGCTTCCGGGGTGAGCAGTTCTTC
>NA|TRBV28|NA|14|TRBJ2-4
CASVAGDVKNIQYF
TGTGCCAGCGTGGCAGGGGATGTTAAAAACATTCAGTACTTC
>NA|TRBV7-3|TRBD1|16|TRBJ2-5
CASSLGDRGPRETQYF
TGTGCCAGCAGCCTAGGGGACAGGGGGCCACGAGAGACCCAGTACTTC
>NA|TRBV2|NA|14|TRBJ1-1
CASRVTDSLPEAFF
TGTGCCAGCAGGGTGACTGACAGCCTCCCTGAAGCTTTCTTT
>NA|TRBV24-1|TRBD1|19|TRBJ1-2
CATSVYSGTGDLFNYGYTF
TGTGCCACCAGTGTGTATTCGGGGACAGGGGACCTCTTTAACTATGGCTACACCTTC
>NA|TRBV4-2|NA|15|TRBJ1-6
CASSQDTQGNSPLHF
TGTGCCAGCAGCCAAGATACACAGGGTAATTCACCCCTCCACTTT
>NA|TRBV5-6|TRBD1|12|TRBJ1-1
CASSKQGAEAFF
TGTGCCAGCAGTAAACAGGGGGCAGAAGCTTTCTTT
>NA|TRBV19|NA|15|TRBJ2-7
CASSIIGLGTYEQYF
TGTGCCAGTAGCATCATCGGACTGGGAACCTACGAGCAGTACTTC
>NA|TRBV27|NA|12|TRBJ1-2
CASKGGGRGYTF
TGTGCCAGCAAGGGGGGGGGACGTGGCTACACCTTC
>NA|TRBV29-1|TRBD2|15|TRBJ2-5
CSVEEGGSGAGTQYF
TGCAGCGTTGAAGAAGGGGGTAGCGGGGCGGGGACCCAGTACTTC
>NA|TRBV7-2|NA|17|TRBJ2-2
CASSRPTGFANTGELFF
TGTGCCAGCAGCCGCCCGACAGGTTTCGCGAACACCGGGGAGCTGTTTTTT
>NA|TRBV7-2|NA|19|TRBJ1-5
CASSLAYRSRGLGNQPQHF
TGTGCCAGCAGCTTAGCCTATCGGTCTAGGGGGTTGGGCAATCAGCCCCAGCATTTT
>once|TRBV27|NA|14|TRBJ2-7
CASSLFSGTYEQYF
TGTGCCAGCAGTTTATTTAGCGGAACCTACGAGCAGTACTTC
>NA|TRBV28|NA|16|TRBJ2-3
CASSFPLAYSTDTQYF
TGTGCCAGCAGTTTCCCACTAGCTTATAGCACAGATACGCAGTATTTT
>few|TRBV5-1|NA|15|TRBJ1-2
CASSLLEGPGYGYTF
TGCGCCAGCAGCCTGTTAGAGGGCCCCGGGTATGGCTACACCTTC
>NA|TRBV19|TRBD1|16|TRBJ1-5
CASRGQGVLSNQPQHF
TGTGCCAGTAGAGGACAGGGAGTTCTAAGCAATCAGCCCCAGCATTTT
>NA|TRBV6-5|TRBD1|12|TRBJ2-7
CASLGQSYEQYF
TGTGCCAGCTTGGGACAGTCCTACGAGCAGTACTTC
>NA|TRBV7-9|TRBD1|15|TRBJ1-2
CASINPPGTGYGYTF
TGTGCCAGCATCAACCCCCCCGGGACAGGGTATGGCTACACCTTC
>NA|TRBV19|NA|16|TRBJ1-5
CASTQPAGRWDQPQHF
TGTGCCAGTACCCAGCCGGCGGGGCGGTGGGATCAGCCCCAGCATTTT
>NA|TRBV25-1|NA|13|TRBJ2-2
CASSEQYGGELFF
TGTGCCAGCAGTGAACAGTATGGCGGGGAGCTGTTTTTT
>NA|TRBV28|TRBD1|14|TRBJ2-7
CASIPGQGPYEQYF
TGTGCCAGTATCCCGGGACAGGGACCCTACGAGCAGTACTTC
>NA|TRBV5-5|TRBD1|15|TRBJ1-5
CASSLAPGGNQPQHF
TGTGCCAGCAGCTTGGCCCCAGGGGGAAATCAGCCCCAGCATTTT
>NA|TRBV5-1|TRBD1|16|TRBJ1-3
CASSLTGVGSGNTIYF
TGCGCCAGCAGCTTGACAGGGGTAGGCTCCGGAAACACCATATATTTT
>NA|TRBV18|NA|14|TRBJ2-3
CASSKPSGTDTQYF
TGTGCCAGCTCAAAGCCATCGGGCACAGATACGCAGTATTTT
>NA|TRBV7-2|TRBD1|13|TRBJ1-1
CASSPTGGTEAFF
TGTGCCAGCAGCCCTACAGGGGGCACTGAAGCTTTCTTT
>NA|TRBV12-3/TRBV12-4|NA|12|TRBJ1-5
CASSFGYQPQHF
TGTGCCAGCAGTTTCGGTTATCAGCCCCAGCATTTT
>once|TRBV5-6|NA|16|TRBJ1-1
CASSLVDSIWNTEAFF
TGTGCCAGCAGCTTGGTTGACTCAATATGGAACACTGAAGCTTTCTTT
>NA|TRBV27|TRBD1|13|TRBJ1-1
CASSFRRGTEAFF
TGTGCCAGCAGTTTTCGCAGGGGGACTGAAGCTTTCTTT
>NA|TRBV7-2|TRBD1|14|TRBJ2-7
CASSFDRGSYEQYF
TGTGCCAGCAGCTTTGACAGGGGTTCCTACGAGCAGTACTTC
>NA|TRBV19|TRBD1|14|TRBJ1-2
CASSILGQVGGYTF
TGTGCCAGTAGTATTCTCGGACAGGTCGGCGGCTACACCTTC
>NA|TRBV27|NA|15|TRBJ1-5
CASSTTNRGNQPQHF
TGTGCCAGCAGTACCACAAATCGGGGCAATCAGCCCCAGCATTTT
>NA|TRBV5-1|NA|17|TRBJ2-1
CASSPVGAVTLYNEQFF
TGCGCCAGCAGCCCGGTCGGTGCGGTTACCTTGTACAATGAGCAGTTCTTC
>NA|TRBV28|TRBD1|14|TRBJ2-7
CASMGTGTSYEQYF
TGTGCCAGCATGGGGACAGGGACCTCCTACGAGCAGTACTTC
>NA|TRBV5-4|TRBD2|18|TRBJ2-3
CASSPTVTSGGGTDTQYF
TGTGCCAGCAGCCCCACTGTGACTAGCGGGGGCGGCACAGATACGCAGTATTTT
>once|TRBV12-3/TRBV12-4|TRBD1|13|TRBJ1-2
CASRYGQGPGYTF
TGTGCCAGCAGATACGGACAGGGGCCAGGCTACACCTTC
>NA|TRBV7-9|TRBD2|16|TRBJ2-1
CASSLGEGTEYNEQFF
TGTGCCAGCAGCTTAGGGGAGGGGACGGAGTACAATGAGCAGTTCTTC
>NA|TRBV5-1|TRBD1|15|TRBJ2-2
CASSQGTVYTGELFF
TGCGCCAGCAGCCAAGGGACAGTTTACACCGGGGAGCTGTTTTTT
>NA|TRBV7-2|TRBD2|13|TRBJ2-7
CASSSRQRGEQYF
TGTGCCAGCAGCTCCAGACAGCGGGGCGAGCAGTACTTC
>NA|TRBV7-2|NA|16|TRBJ2-7
CASSLGGGGYPYEQYF
TGTGCCAGCAGCTTAGGGGGAGGAGGTTACCCCTACGAGCAGTACTTC
>once|TRBV6-5|NA|13|TRBJ1-1
CASRRPPGTEAFF
TGTGCCAGCAGGCGACCCCCGGGCACTGAAGCTTTCTTT
>once|TRBV5-1|TRBD1|14|TRBJ1-1
CASSLQGGNTEAFF
TGCGCCAGCAGCCTACAGGGGGGGAACACTGAAGCTTTCTTT
>NA|TRBV27|TRBD2|14|TRBJ2-7
CASSPGTSGYEQYF
TGTGCCAGCAGCCCCGGGACTAGTGGCTACGAGCAGTACTTC
>once|TRBV4-3|TRBD1|15|TRBJ2-3
CASSQVQGSPDTQYF
TGCGCCAGCAGCCAAGTACAGGGGAGCCCAGATACGCAGTATTTT
>NA|TRBV7-2|NA|14|TRBJ2-7
CASSLAMTGYEQYF
TGTGCCAGCAGCTTAGCGATGACAGGTTACGAGCAGTACTTC
>NA|TRBV7-9|TRBD2|17|TRBJ2-1
CASSSIRGTTSYNEQFF
TGTGCCAGCAGCTCCATTCGCGGGACTACCTCCTACAATGAGCAGTTCTTC